The sequence of this TCR beta chain was determined in a study of cytomegalovirus exposure and HLA in healthy donors. Study-wide results and caveats: A later analysis showed that HLA-associated TCR beta chains had undergone more clonal expansion than equally common others. Available immune exposure information was restricted to CMV serostatus only.

The study ran its PCR with 60 Vbeta and 13 Jbeta primers. Here immunoSEQ multiplex PCR was the method, and the copy in TCRdb shows in-frame clones only, minus some. The data contain around 190,000 clones, about 80% of them seen just once; the ten biggest clones take up 13% to 15%. A word on this clone: Its antigen is unknown.

Germline V gene lookup returns CDR1 MDHEN and CDR2 SYDVKM. V lost 5 bases, J lost 9 bases, and 13 bases stayed unmatched. This CDR3 is 15 amino acids long. This TCR came from a woman under 40 in good health and CMV-seropositive. Sequencing used PBMCs. V is TRBV28 and J is TRBJ2-1; 7 positions agree with TRBD1. The CDR3 nucleotides read TGTGCCAGCAGTCCCGATCGGACAGGAGGAGGTGAGCAGTTCTTC. Translating gives CASSPDRTGGGEQFF.